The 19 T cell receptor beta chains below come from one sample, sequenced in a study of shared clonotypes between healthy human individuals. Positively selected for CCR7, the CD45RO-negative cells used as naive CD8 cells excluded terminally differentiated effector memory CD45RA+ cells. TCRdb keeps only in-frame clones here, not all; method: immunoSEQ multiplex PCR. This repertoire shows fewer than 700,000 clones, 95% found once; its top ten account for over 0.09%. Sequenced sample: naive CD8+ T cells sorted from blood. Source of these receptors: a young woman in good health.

The CDR3 nucleotides are TGTGCCACCAGCAGAGATCTTTTTGGAGGATTGTACGAGCAGTACTTC. Amino acid sequence: CATSRDLFGGLYEQYF. This sequence joins TRBV15 and TRBJ2-7; maybe TRBD2 (5 bases). CDR1 LNHNV and CDR2 YYDKDF come from the germline V gene (reference sequence). The CDR3 covers 16 residues. With 0 bases removed from V and 4 bases from J, the gap between germline ends came to 16 bases. The full variable domain, completed using reference TRBV15 and TRBJ2-7, is DAMVIQNPRYQVTQFGKPVTLSCSQTLNHNVMYWYQQKSSQAPKLLFHYYDKDFNNEADTPDNFQSRRPNTSFCFLDIRSPGLGDTAMYLCATSRDLFGGLYEQYFGPGTRLTVT.

The CDR3 loop reads CASSDEGLAGNPGDYNEQFF. CDR3 coding DNA: TGTGCCAGCAGTGATGAGGGACTAGCGGGGAACCCGGGGGACTACAATGAGCAGTTCTTC. This sequence joins TRBV7-3 and TRBJ2-1, with 13 bases matching TRBD2. Germline V CDR1 and CDR2: SGHTA, FQGTGA. CDR3 size: 20 residues. J lost 3 bases, V lost 6 bases, and 17 bases had no gene match.

The DNA for the CDR3 is TGTGCCAGCAGCTTATTAGAACAGGACACCGGGGAGCTGTTTTTT. It encodes CASSLLEQDTGELFF. This sequence joins TRBV7-8 and TRBJ2-2; maybe TRBD1 (5 bases). Per the germline V gene, CDR1 is SGHVS and CDR2 is FQNEAQ. The CDR3 length is 15 residues. Trimming cost V 2 bases and J 3 bases, with 10 bases left between them. Combining the CDR3 with reference TRBV7-8 and TRBJ2-2 gives the whole variable domain GAGVSQSPRYKVAKRGQDVALRCDPISGHVSLFWYQQALGQGPEFLTYFQNEAQLDKSGLPSDRFFAERPEGSVSTLKIQRTQQEDSAVYLCASSLLEQDTGELFFGEGSRLTVL.

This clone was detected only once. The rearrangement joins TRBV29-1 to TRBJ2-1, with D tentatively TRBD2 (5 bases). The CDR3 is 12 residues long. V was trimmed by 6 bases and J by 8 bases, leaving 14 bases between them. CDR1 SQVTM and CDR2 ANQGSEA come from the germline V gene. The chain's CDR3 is CSVVSSGYEQFF. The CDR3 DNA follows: TGCAGCGTAGTAAGCTCGGGGTATGAGCAGTTCTTC.

DNA of the CDR3: TGTGCCAGCAGTCCCAGCCCCACAGGGGTGGATGGCTACACCTTC. This gives the protein CASSPSPTGVDGYTF. The gene calls are TRBV28 and TRBJ1-2; TRBD1 aligns across 7 bases. J gave up 6 bases and V 5 bases, and 12 bases lay outside the gene matches. CDR3 length equals 15 residues. From germline, CDR1 is MDHEN and CDR2 SYDVKM.

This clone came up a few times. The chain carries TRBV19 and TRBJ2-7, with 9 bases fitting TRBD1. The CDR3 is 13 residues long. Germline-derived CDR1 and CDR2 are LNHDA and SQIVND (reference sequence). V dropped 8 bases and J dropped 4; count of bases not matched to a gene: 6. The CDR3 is CASCPGTGYEQYF. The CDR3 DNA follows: TGTGCCAGTTGTCCCGGGACAGGGTACGAGCAGTACTTC.

CDR3 residues: CASSWRGRGNTEAFF. The CDR3 nucleotides read TGTGCCAGCAGTTGGAGGGGGCGAGGGAACACTGAAGCTTTCTTT. The chain employs TRBV28 and TRBJ1-1; TRBD1 matches at 7 bases. The V segment lost 4 bases and the J segment 1 base; nucleotides outside the gene matches: 6. This CDR3 has 15 amino acids. Germline CDR1 and CDR2: MDHEN and SYDVKM.

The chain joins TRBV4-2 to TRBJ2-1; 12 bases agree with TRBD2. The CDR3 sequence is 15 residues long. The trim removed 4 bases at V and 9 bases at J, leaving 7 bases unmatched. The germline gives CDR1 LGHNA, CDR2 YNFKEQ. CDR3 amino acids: CASSPSGRAFGEQFF. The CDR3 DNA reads TGTGCCAGCAGCCCTAGCGGGAGGGCCTTCGGTGAGCAGTTCTTC.

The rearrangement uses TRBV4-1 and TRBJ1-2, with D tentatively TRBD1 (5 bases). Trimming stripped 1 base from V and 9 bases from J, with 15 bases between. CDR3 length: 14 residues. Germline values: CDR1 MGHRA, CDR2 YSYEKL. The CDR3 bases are TGCGCCAGCAGCCAAGTGGAGGGGCAGGGAAGCTACACCTTC. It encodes CASSQVEGQGSYTF.

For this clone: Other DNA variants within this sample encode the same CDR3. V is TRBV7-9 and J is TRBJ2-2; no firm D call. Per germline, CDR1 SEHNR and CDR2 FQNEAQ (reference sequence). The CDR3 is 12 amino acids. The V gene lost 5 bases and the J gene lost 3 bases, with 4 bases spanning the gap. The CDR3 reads CASSLYTGELFF. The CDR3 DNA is TGTGCCAGCAGCCTTTACACCGGGGAGCTGTTTTTT.

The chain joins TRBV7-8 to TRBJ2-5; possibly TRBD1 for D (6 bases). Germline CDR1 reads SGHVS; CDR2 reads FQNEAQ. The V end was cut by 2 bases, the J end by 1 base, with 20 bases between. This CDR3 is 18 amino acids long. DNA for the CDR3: TGTGCCAGCAGCTTAAATTCCGGGACATTCGTCTCCCAAGAGACCCAGTACTTC. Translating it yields CASSLNSGTFVSQETQYF. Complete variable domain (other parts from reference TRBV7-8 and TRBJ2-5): GAGVSQSPRYKVAKRGQDVALRCDPISGHVSLFWYQQALGQGPEFLTYFQNEAQLDKSGLPSDRFFAERPEGSVSTLKIQRTQQEDSAVYLCASSLNSGTFVSQETQYFGPGTRLLVL.

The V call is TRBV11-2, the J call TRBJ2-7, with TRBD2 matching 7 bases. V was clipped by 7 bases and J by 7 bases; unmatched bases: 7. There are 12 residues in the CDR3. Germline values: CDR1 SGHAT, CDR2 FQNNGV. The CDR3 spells CASTEGRVEQYF. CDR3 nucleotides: TGTGCCAGCACCGAGGGGAGGGTGGAGCAGTACTTC.

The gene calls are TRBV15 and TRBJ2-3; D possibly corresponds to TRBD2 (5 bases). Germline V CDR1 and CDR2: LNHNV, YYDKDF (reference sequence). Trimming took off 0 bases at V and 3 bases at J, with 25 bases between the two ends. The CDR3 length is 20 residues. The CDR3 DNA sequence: TGTGCCACCAGCAGAGATTACGGCGATTCTGTGGGAGTCGGTACAGATACGCAGTATTTT. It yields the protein CATSRDYGDSVGVGTDTQYF.

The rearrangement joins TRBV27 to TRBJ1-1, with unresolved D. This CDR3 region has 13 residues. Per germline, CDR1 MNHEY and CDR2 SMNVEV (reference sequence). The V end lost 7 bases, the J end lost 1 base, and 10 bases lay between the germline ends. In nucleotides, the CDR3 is TGTGCCAGCACCCCGTTAGCGAACACTGAAGCTTTCTTT. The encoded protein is CASTPLANTEAFF.

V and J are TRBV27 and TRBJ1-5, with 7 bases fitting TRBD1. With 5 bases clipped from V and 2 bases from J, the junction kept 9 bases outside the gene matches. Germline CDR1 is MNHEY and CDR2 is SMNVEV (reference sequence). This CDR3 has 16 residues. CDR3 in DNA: TGTGCCAGCAGTCACCGACAGGGTGACGGCAATCAGCCCCAGCATTTT. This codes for CASSHRQGDGNQPQHF.

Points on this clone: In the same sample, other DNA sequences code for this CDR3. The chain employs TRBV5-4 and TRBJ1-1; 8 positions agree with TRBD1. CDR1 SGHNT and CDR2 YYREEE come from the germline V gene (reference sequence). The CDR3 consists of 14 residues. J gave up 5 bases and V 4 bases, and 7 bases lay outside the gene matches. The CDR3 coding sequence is TGTGCCAGCAGCACCCAGGGGGCCGGAACTGAAGCTTTCTTT. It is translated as CASSTQGAGTEAFF.

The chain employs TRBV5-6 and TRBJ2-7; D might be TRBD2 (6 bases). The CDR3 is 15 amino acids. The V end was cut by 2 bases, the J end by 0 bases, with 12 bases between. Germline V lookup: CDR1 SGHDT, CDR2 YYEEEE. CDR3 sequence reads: CASSLSFGSSYEQYF. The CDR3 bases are TGTGCCAGCAGCTTATCATTCGGGAGCTCCTACGAGCAGTACTTC. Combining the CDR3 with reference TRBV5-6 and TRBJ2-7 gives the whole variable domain DAGVTQSPTHLIKTRGQQVTLRCSPKSGHDTVSWYQQALGQGPQFIFQYYEEEERQRGNFPDRFSGHQFPNYSSELNVNALLLGDSALYLCASSLSFGSSYEQYFGPGTRLTVT.

The CDR3 sequence: CASSPSGRALYEQYF. Written as DNA, the CDR3 is TGTGCCAGCAGCCCCAGCGGGAGGGCCCTCTACGAGCAGTACTTC. The rearrangement links TRBV7-8 to TRBJ2-7; 10 nucleotides align to TRBD2. The germline CDR1 and CDR2 sequences are SGHVS and FQNEAQ. Trimming cost V 5 bases and J 3 bases; bases outside gene matches: 7. This CDR3 spans 15 amino acids.

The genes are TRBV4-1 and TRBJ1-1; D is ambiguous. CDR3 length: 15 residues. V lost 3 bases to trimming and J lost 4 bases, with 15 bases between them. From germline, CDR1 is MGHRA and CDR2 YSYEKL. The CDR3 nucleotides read TGCGCCAGCAGCCACGGAGTCGCGGGATTCACTGAAGCTTTCTTT. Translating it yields CASSHGVAGFTEAFF.